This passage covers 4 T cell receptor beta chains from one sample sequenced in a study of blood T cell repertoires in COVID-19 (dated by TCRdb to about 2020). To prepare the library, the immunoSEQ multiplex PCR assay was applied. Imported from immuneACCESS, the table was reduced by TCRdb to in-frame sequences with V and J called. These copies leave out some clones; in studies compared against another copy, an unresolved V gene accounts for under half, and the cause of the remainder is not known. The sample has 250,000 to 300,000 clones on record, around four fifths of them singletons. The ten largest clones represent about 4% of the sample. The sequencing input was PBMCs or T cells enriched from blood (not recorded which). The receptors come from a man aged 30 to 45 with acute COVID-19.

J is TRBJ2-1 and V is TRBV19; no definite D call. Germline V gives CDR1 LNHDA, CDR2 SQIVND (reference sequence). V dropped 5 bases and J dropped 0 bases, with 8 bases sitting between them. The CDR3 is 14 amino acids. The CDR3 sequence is CASSLLSSYNEQFF. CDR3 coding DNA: TGTGCCAGTAGTCTACTTAGCTCCTACAATGAGCAGTTCTTC.

Written as DNA, the CDR3 is TGTGCCAGTAGTCGGGACAGTTGGCCATCTGGGGCCAACGTCCTGACTTTC. Its translation: CASSRDSWPSGANVLTF. The chain combines TRBV19 with TRBJ2-6; 7 bases are shared with TRBD1. There are 17 residues in the CDR3. V lost 5 bases, J lost 1 base, and 8 bases stayed unmatched. Germline CDR1 reads LNHDA; CDR2 reads SQIVND (reference sequence).

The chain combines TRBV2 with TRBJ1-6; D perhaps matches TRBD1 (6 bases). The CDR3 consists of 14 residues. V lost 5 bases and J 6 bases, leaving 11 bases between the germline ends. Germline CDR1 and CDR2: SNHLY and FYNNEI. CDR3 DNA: TGTGCCAGCAGTTTGAACAGGGCTAATTCACCCCTCCACTTT. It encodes CASSLNRANSPLHF.

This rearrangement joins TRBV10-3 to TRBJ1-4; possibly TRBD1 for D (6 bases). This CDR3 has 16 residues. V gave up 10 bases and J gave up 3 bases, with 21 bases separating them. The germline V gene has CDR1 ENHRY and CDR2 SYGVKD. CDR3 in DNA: TGTGCCACGCAAACAGGGAACGGTGATGCTAATGAAAAACTGTTTTTT. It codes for CATQTGNGDANEKLFF.